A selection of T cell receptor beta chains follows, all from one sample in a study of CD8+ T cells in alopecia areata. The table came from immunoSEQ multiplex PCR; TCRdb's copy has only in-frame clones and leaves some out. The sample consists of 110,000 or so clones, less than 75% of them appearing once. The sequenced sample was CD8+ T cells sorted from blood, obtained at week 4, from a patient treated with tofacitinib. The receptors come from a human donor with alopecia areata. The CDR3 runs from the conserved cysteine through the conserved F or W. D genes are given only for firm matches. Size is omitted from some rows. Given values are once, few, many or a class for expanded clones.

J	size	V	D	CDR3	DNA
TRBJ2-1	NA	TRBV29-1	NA	CSVTGGFYNEQFF	TGCAGCGTCACCGGAGGGTTCTACAATGAGCAGTTCTTC
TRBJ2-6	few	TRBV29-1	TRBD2	CSVGGGQGNSGANVLTF	TGCAGCGTCGGGGGAGGGCAGGGAAACTCTGGGGCCAACGTCCTGACTTTC
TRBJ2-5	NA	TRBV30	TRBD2	CAWTGISGTNLYQETQYF	TGTGCCTGGACCGGTATTTCCGGGACTAACTTGTACCAAGAGACCCAGTACTTC
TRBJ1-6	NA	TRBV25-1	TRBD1	CASSEFTGVSSPLHF	TGTGCCAGCAGTGAATTTACAGGGGTTAGTTCACCCCTCCACTTT
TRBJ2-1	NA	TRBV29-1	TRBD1	CSGNGQGSDNEQFF	TGCAGCGGGAACGGACAGGGGTCGGATAATGAGCAGTTCTTC
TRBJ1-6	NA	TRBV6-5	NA	CASSLGGVNSPLHF	TGTGCCAGCAGTTTAGGAGGGGTTAATTCACCCCTCCACTTT
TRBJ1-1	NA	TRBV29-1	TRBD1	CSVSGTGDEAFF	TGCAGCGTTTCCGGGACAGGGGACGAAGCTTTCTTT
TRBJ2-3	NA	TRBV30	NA	CAWSVGGRDPQYF	TGTGCCTGGAGTGTCGGGGGACGCGATCCGCAGTATTTT
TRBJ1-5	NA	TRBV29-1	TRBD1	CSVRQGDEPQHF	TGCAGCGTTCGACAGGGTGACGAGCCCCAGCATTTT
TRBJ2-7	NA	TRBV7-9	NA	CASSPVGQFYEQYF	TGTGCCAGCAGCCCTGTCGGACAGTTCTACGAGCAGTACTTC
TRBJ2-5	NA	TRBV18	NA	CASRTGNEETQYF	TGTGCCAGCCGTACAGGGAACGAAGAGACCCAGTACTTC
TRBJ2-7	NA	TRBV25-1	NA	CASSGTQTLSYEQYF	TGTGCCAGCAGTGGAACACAGACCCTCTCCTACGAGCAGTACTTC
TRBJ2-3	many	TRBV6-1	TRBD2	CASSEALGTSGADTQYF	TGTGCCAGCAGTGAAGCTCTCGGGACTAGCGGGGCGGATACGCAGTATTTT
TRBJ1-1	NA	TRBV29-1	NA	CSVGYGEGTEAFF	TGCAGCGTTGGTTATGGGGAGGGCACTGAAGCTTTCTTT
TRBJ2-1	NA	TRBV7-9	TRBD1	CASSLGQGAHNEQFF	TGTGCCAGCAGCTTAGGACAGGGGGCTCACAATGAGCAGTTCTTC
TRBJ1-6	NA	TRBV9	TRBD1	CASSAQGASSPLHF	TGTGCCAGCAGCGCACAGGGGGCGAGTTCACCCCTCCACTTT
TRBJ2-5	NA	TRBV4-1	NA	CASITDLQETQYF	TGCGCCAGCATCACAGATCTCCAAGAGACCCAGTACTTC
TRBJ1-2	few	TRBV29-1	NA	CSVPGTDVYGYTF	TGCAGCGTCCCCGGGACGGACGTCTATGGCTACACCTTC
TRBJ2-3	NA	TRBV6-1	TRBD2	CASSEGRGGADTQYF	TGTGCCAGCAGTGAAGGACGGGGGGGCGCAGATACGCAGTATTTT
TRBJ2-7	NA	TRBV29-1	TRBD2	CSVREGTYEQYF	TGCAGCGTCAGGGAGGGGACTTACGAGCAGTACTTC
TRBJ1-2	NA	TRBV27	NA	CASSLGRRLFYGYTF	TGTGCCAGCAGTTTAGGGCGCAGGCTCTTCTATGGCTACACCTTC
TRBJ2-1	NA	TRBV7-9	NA	CASSLVSFQRSYWNNEQFF	TGTGCCAGCAGCTTAGTTTCTTTTCAGCGATCCTATTGGAACAATGAGCAGTTCTTC
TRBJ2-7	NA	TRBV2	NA	CASSEMFQEPYEQYF	TGTGCCAGCAGTGAAATGTTTCAGGAACCCTACGAGCAGTACTTC
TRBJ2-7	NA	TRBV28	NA	CASRERDGPYEQYF	TGTGCCAGCAGGGAACGGGACGGACCCTACGAGCAGTACTTC
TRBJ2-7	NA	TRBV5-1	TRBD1	CASSGDRNYEQYF	TGCGCCAGCAGCGGGGACAGGAACTACGAGCAGTACTTC
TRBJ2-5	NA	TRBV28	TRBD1	CASRGDRDPLETQYF	TGTGCCAGCAGGGGGGACAGGGACCCGTTAGAGACCCAGTACTTC
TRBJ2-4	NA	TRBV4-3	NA	CASSQGVGLSALGDIQYF	TGCGCCAGCAGCCAAGGCGTTGGCCTGTCGGCCCTGGGGGACATTCAGTACTTC
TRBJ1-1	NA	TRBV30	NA	CAWSVDLPGQGTEAFF	TGTGCCTGGAGTGTAGATCTTCCGGGGCAGGGAACTGAAGCTTTCTTT
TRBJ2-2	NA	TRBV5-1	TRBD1	CASSLAGFYRGNTGELFF	TGCGCCAGCAGCTTGGCCGGCTTCTACAGGGGAAACACCGGGGAGCTGTTTTTT
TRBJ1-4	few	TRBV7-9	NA	CASSLWDEKLFF	TGTGCCAGCAGCTTATGGGATGAAAAACTGTTTTTT
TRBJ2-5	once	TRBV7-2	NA	CASSLGWAGLDQETQYF	TGTGCCAGCAGCTTAGGGTGGGCAGGGCTGGACCAAGAGACCCAGTACTTC
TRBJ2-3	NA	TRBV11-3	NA	CASSTDTQYF	TGTGCCAGCAGCACAGATACGCAGTATTTT
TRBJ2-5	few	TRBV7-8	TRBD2	CASSLEASGAIQETQYF	TGTGCCAGCAGCTTAGAGGCCAGCGGGGCAATCCAAGAGACCCAGTACTTC
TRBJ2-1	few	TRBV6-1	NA	CASSESDGAYNEQFF	TGTGCCAGCAGTGAGTCGGACGGGGCTTACAATGAGCAGTTCTTC
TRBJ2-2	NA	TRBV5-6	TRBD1	CASSARDRPTGELFF	TGTGCCAGCAGCGCCCGGGACAGACCCACCGGGGAGCTGTTTTTT
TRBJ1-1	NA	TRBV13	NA	CASSLELRDEAFF	TGTGCCAGCAGCTTAGAGCTCAGGGATGAAGCTTTCTTT
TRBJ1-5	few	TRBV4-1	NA	CASSQGNRGQQPQHF	TGCGCCAGCAGCCAAGGGAACAGAGGCCAGCAGCCCCAGCATTTT
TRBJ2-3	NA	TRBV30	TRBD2	CAWSIGTSGGTDTQYF	TGTGCCTGGAGTATAGGGACTAGCGGGGGCACAGATACGCAGTATTTT
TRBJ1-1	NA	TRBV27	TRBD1	CASSPGQGANEAFF	TGTGCCAGCAGTCCGGGACAGGGGGCTAATGAAGCTTTCTTT
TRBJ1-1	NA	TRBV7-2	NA	CASSLVRREANTEAFF	TGTGCCAGCAGCTTAGTACGGCGCGAAGCGAACACTGAAGCTTTCTTT
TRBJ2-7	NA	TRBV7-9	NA	CASSLAGRGHEQYF	TGTGCCAGCAGCTTAGCGGGAAGGGGCCACGAGCAGTACTTC
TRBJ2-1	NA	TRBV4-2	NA	CASSQDAGRLNEQFF	TGTGCCAGCAGCCAAGATGCGGGGCGCCTAAATGAGCAGTTCTTC
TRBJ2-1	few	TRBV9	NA	CASSVAGSDYNEQFF	TGTGCCAGCAGCGTAGCAGGGAGTGACTACAATGAGCAGTTCTTC
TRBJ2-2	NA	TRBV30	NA	CAWSVISGELFF	TGTGCCTGGAGTGTGATCTCCGGGGAGCTGTTTTTT
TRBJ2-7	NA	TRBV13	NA	CASSLGPPAPISYEQYF	TGTGCCAGCAGCTTAGGCCCCCCTGCCCCGATTTCCTACGAGCAGTACTTC
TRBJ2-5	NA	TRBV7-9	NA	CASSFESDKETQYF	TGTGCCAGCAGCTTCGAAAGTGATAAAGAGACCCAGTACTTC
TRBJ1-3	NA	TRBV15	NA	CATSRISGNTIYF	TGTGCCACCAGCAGAATCAGTGGAAACACCATATATTTT